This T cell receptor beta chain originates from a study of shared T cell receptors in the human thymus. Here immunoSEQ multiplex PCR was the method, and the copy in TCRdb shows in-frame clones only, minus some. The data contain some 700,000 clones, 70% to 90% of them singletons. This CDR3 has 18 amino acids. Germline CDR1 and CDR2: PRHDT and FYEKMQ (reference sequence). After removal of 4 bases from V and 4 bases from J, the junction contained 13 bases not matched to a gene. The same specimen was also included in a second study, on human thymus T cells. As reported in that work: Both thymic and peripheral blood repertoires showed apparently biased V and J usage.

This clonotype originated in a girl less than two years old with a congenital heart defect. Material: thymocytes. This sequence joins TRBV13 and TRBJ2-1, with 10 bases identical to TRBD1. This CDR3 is CASSSGQGSHQTYNEQFF. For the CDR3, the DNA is TGTGCCAGCAGCTCGGGACAGGGGTCCCATCAAACGTACAATGAGCAGTTCTTC.